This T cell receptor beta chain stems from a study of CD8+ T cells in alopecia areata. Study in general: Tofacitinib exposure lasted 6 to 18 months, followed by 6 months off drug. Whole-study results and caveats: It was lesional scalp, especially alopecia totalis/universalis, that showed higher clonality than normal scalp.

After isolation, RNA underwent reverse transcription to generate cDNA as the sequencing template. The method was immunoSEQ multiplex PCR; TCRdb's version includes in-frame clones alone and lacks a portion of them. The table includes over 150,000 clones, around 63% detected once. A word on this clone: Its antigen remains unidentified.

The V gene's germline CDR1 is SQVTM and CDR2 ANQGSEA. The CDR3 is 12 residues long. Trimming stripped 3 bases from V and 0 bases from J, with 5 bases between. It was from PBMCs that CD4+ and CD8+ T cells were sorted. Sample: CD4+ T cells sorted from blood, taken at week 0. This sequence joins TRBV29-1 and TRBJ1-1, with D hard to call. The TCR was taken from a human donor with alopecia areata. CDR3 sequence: CSVETLNTEAFF. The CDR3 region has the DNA TGCAGCGTTGAGACCCTGAACACTGAAGCTTTCTTT.